This T cell receptor (beta chain) was found in a study of CD8 T cells in Susac syndrome (dated by TCRdb to between 2017 and 2020). With regard to the full study: Repertoire sequencing was used to test whether CD8+ T cell activation and differentiation in Susac syndrome was antigen driven.

High-throughput TCR beta sequencing profiled peripheral blood CD8+ and CD4+ T cells from healthy donors, Susac syndrome patients and multiple sclerosis patients. Healthy donors were age- and sex-matched controls. CD8+ TEMRA cells were enriched by FACS, while bulk CD8+ and CD4+ T cells were purified by magnetic negative isolation. Blood was collected in EDTA tubes and processed within 24 hours, with PBMCs isolated through density gradient centrifugation. PBMCs intended for TCR sequencing were frozen in liquid nitrogen and were later thawed in a 37 degrees C water bath. The sorted or isolated CD4+, CD8+ and CD8+ TEMRA cells reached a purity of at least 90%. The full study reports these points: The number of individuals in the TCR sequencing and HLA analysis was acknowledged as relatively small.

From its cysteine to its phenylalanine, the CDR3 spans 15 amino acids. The retained sequence is limited to the CDR3, 45 bases, with the frame set at the first base. V is pruned by 4 bases and J by 10 bases, leaving 6 bases of the junction without a gene match. The CDR1 and CDR2 encoded by the germline V gene are SGHNT and YENEEA. RNA was extracted using the RNeasy kit, and about 0.45 to 1 ug of the RNA was reverse transcribed with random hexamers. TCR beta CDR3 regions were amplified with the immunoSEQ multiplex PCR assay covering 54 Vbeta and 13 Jbeta segments. PCR amplification bias was corrected by using a synthetic template baseline for primer optimization and computational correction. Per the authors' processing: Reads were annotated to V, D and J genes according to IMGT and were analyzed with immunoSEQ Analyzer, with only productive sequences retained. Clonality was computed as one minus Shannon entropy normalized by log2 of the number of productive unique sequences. For each patient and control, public and private clones were evaluated within the 100 most prevalent clones. Susac-specific clones were defined as absent from healthy and MS cohorts, some 1,000 published viral clones and other ImmuneACCESS disease sequences. Using fastp trimming at Q25 and MiXCR clonotype assembly, TCRdb reanalyzed the public sequencing data and kept in-frame beta chains. Entries that share a CDR3 protein sequence are merged under the most common genes and DNA. TCRdb, not the authors, supplied the V and J calls. The sample table holds 180,000 or so distinct CDR3 sequences, of which about 95% were seen once. Approximately 0.1% of the sample goes to the ten largest clones.

In the case of this clonotype: Its binding antigen is unknown. Nothing much larger sits one base from this clone, and base qualities are not available.

The sample comprised CD4+ T cells from PBMCs. The V and J segments used are TRBV11-3 and TRBJ2-1; 14 central nucleotides agree with TRBD2. This sequence was found in a human donor in good health. The CDR3 protein: CASSSGTSGSDEQFF. The DNA sequence is TGTGCCAGCAGCTCCGGGACTAGCGGGAGTGACGAGCAGTTCTTC. The CDR3, completed at both ends by the reference TRBV11-3 and TRBJ2-1 genes, gives the full variable domain EAGVVQSPRYKIIEKKQPVAFWCNPISGHNTLYWYLQNLGQGPELLIRYENEEAVDDSQLPKDRFSAERLKGVDSTLKIQPAELGDSAVYLCASSSGTSGSDEQFFGPGTRLTVL.